The 20 T cell receptor beta chains reported below all come from one sample, sequenced in a study of T cells in Graves' hyperthyroidism and ophthalmopathy. TCR beta CDR3 regions were amplified from RNA transcripts. TCR CDR3 regions were first amplified by RT-PCR with HTBI primers. MiXCR was run by TCRdb on the multiplex PCR reads, yielding one entry per CDR3 protein. The sample includes roughly 720,000 distinct CDR3 sequences, 15% to 20% of them seen just once. Sequenced input: blood. Receptors were obtained from a man between 50 and 59 years old with Graves' hyperthyroidism.

This clonotype has a handful of counts. The chain carries TRBV6-2 or TRBV6-3 and TRBJ2-3; no firm D call. V was shortened by 0 bases and J by 2 bases, with 12 bases between the two germline ends. CDR3 length: 16 amino acids. In germline, CDR1 is MNHEY, CDR2 SVGEGT. The CDR3 is CASSYSISRLTDTQYF. CDR3 bases: TGTGCCAGCAGTTACTCGATTAGCAGGCTCACAGATACGCAGTATTTT.

V usage is TRBV20-1 and J usage is TRBJ2-7; TRBD2 matches 10 bases. Germline CDR1 DFQATT, CDR2 SNEGSKA (reference sequence). V was pared by 2 bases and J by 3 bases, with 7 bases of the junction left unmatched. The CDR3 consists of 15 residues. The DNA for the CDR3 is TGCAGTGCTAGACGAGCGGGAGGGCCCGACTACGAGCAGTACTTC. Its protein is CSARRAGGPDYEQYF.

This clonotype was counted between two and nine times. The chain uses TRBV6-1 and TRBJ2-6; tentatively, D is TRBD1 or TRBD2 (5 bases each). This CDR3 is built from 15 residues. Germline-derived CDR1 and CDR2 are MNHNS and SASEGT. Trimming removed 7 bases at V and 4 bases at J, with 14 bases between. CDR3 region: CASTGPWGGANVLTF. DNA of the CDR3: TGTGCCAGCACTGGACCGTGGGGGGGGGCCAACGTCCTGACTTTC.

This clonotype was counted at least ten times. The chain has TRBV28 and TRBJ2-1; TRBD2 aligns across 10 bases. Germline lookup yields CDR1 MDHEN and CDR2 SYDVKM. V lost 5 bases, J lost 4 bases, and 11 bases stayed unmatched. CDR3 size: 17 residues. This chain's CDR3 is CASSDIAGGLVYNEQFF. DNA for the CDR3: TGTGCCAGCAGTGACATAGCGGGAGGTCTAGTTTACAATGAGCAGTTCTTC. Drawing the rest from reference TRBV28 and TRBJ2-1, the complete variable domain is DVKVTQSSRYLVKRTGEKVFLECVQDMDHENMFWYRQDPGLGLRLIYFSYDVKMKEKGDIPEGYSVSREKKERFSLILESASTNQTSMYLCASSDIAGGLVYNEQFFGPGTRLTVL.

This clonotype occurred many times. The junction departs from germline at one end; a sequencing error may be responsible. The chain joins TRBV28 to TRBJ2-1, with TRBD2 matching over 7 bases. The CDR3 length is 13 residues. Germline V gene sequence: CDR1 MDHEN, CDR2 SYDVKM. The CDR3 DNA is TGCGCCAGCATGAGCGGGATCCCCTCTGAGCAGTTCTTC. Its translation: CASMSGIPSEQFF. The variable domain in full, completed from reference TRBV28 and TRBJ2-1, reads DVKVTQSSRYLVKRTGEKVFLECVQDMDHENMFWYRQDPGLGLRLIYFSYDVKMKEKGDIPEGYSVSREKKERFSLILESASTNQTSMYLCASMSGIPSEQFFGPGTRLTVL.

This chain links TRBV9 with TRBJ1-2; 7 positions agree with TRBD1. V lost 1 base to trimming and J lost 3 bases; unmatched junction nucleotides: 12. The germline V gene encodes CDR1 SGDLS and CDR2 YYNGEE. This CDR3 contains 17 residues. DNA for the CDR3: TGTGCCAGCAGCGTAACAGGGGCGGTGACTCGGGACTATGGCTACACCTTC. It yields the protein CASSVTGAVTRDYGYTF.

This clonotype was counted a few times. The J gene is TRBJ1-5, the V gene TRBV3-1; possible D gene TRBD1, 5 bases. CDR3 length: 13 amino acids. Deletions cut 1 base from V and 6 bases from J, with 7 bases between. In germline, CDR1 is LGHDT, CDR2 YNNKEL (reference sequence). The CDR3 DNA sequence: TGTGCCAGCAGCCAAGCGGGGGGTCAGCCCCAGCATTTT. Translated: CASSQAGGQPQHF.

The rearrangement joins TRBV20-1 to TRBJ1-5; 9 positions agree with TRBD1. Per the germline V gene, CDR1 is DFQATT and CDR2 is SNEGSKA (reference sequence). V was clipped by 2 bases and J by 6 bases; unmatched bases: 11. The CDR3 is 16 amino acids. CDR3 amino acids: CSARPLKQGASQPQHF. CDR3 in DNA: TGCAGTGCTAGACCTCTAAAACAGGGGGCGAGTCAGCCCCAGCATTTT.

This clonotype was recorded a few times. V gene TRBV5-1 combines with J gene TRBJ1-5; no clear D gene. The CDR3 spans 14 residues. Germline V gene data show CDR1 as SGHRS and CDR2 as YFSETQ. The ends were cut back, 0 bases at V and 4 bases at J, with 8 bases in the middle. CDR3 loop: CASSLEGWNQPQHF. CDR3 coding DNA: TGCGCCAGCAGCTTGGAAGGATGGAATCAGCCCCAGCATTTT. Full variable domain (remainder filled in from reference TRBV5-1 and TRBJ1-5): KAGVTQTPRYLIKTRGQQVTLSCSPISGHRSVSWYQQTPGQGLQFLFEYFSETQRNKGNFPGRFSGRQFSNSRSEMNVSTLELGDSALYLCASSLEGWNQPQHFGDGTRLSIL.

This sequence joins TRBV2 and TRBJ2-5; 14 bases match TRBD2. This CDR3 contains 15 residues. Looked up from germline, CDR1 is SNHLY and CDR2 is FYNNEI. V lost 8 bases to trimming and J lost 2 bases; unmatched junction nucleotides: 4. Here the CDR3 DNA reads TGTGCCAGCGGGACTAGCGGGAGTTTTCAAGAGACCCAGTACTTC. This translates into CASGTSGSFQETQYF.

This clonotype was seen repeatedly, ten times or more. This chain links TRBV27 with TRBJ1-1, with a weak D call TRBD1 (5 bases). Germline CDR1 reads MNHEY; CDR2 reads SMNVEV (reference sequence). The CDR3 is made up of 16 amino acids. The V and J ends lost 0 bases and 0 bases respectively, with 11 bases between them. The DNA of the CDR3 is TGTGCCAGCAGTTTATCGCAGGGTGGGATGAACACTGAAGCTTTCTTT. This codes for CASSLSQGGMNTEAFF.

This clonotype was seen many times. V usage is TRBV28 and J usage is TRBJ1-2; D is possibly TRBD1 (6 bases). The CDR3 has 14 amino acids. The germline V and J ends were trimmed by 6 bases and 3 bases, with 14 bases remaining between them. Germline values: CDR1 MDHEN, CDR2 SYDVKM. In nucleotides, the CDR3 is TGTGCCAGCAGCGAAACACAGGGTGACTATGGCTACACCTTC. Protein sequence: CASSETQGDYGYTF.

The CDR3 here is CASSPRQGRSSGANVLTF. The CDR3 DNA reads TGTGCCAGTAGTCCTAGACAGGGTCGGAGCTCTGGGGCCAACGTCCTGACTTTC. This chain connects TRBV19 to TRBJ2-6; the match to TRBD1 covers 7 bases. Losses at the gene ends were 5 bases for V and 0 bases for J; bases not matched to a gene: 10. CDR1 is LNHDA, CDR2 SQIVND, per germline (reference sequence). The CDR3 has 18 amino acids.

This clonotype was detected many times. This chain links TRBV28 with TRBJ2-7; TRBD1 agrees at 7 bases. The V segment lost 4 bases and the J segment 3 bases; nucleotides outside the gene matches: 3. Germline loops: CDR1 MDHEN, CDR2 SYDVKM. The CDR3 sequence is 13 residues long. CDR3 sequence reads: CASSSGQIYEQYF. CDR3 sequence (DNA): TGTGCCAGCAGTTCGGGACAGATCTACGAGCAGTACTTC.

This clonotype appeared many times. The rearrangement links TRBV6-1 to TRBJ1-4; no reliable D call. This CDR3 is 14 amino acids long. Germline loops: CDR1 MNHNS, CDR2 SASEGT. Trimming took 4 bases from V and 5 from J, leaving 11 bases between them. Here the CDR3 reads CASSVVGYNEKLFF. The DNA of the CDR3 is TGTGCCAGCAGTGTTGTGGGATACAATGAAAAACTGTTTTTT.

This clonotype was recorded many times. The chain has TRBV12-3 or TRBV12-4 and TRBJ2-7, with 11 bases identical to TRBD2. V shed 1 base and J 5 bases; nucleotides not matched to a gene: 10. CDR3 length equals 17 residues. CDR3 sequence: CASSLVFTSGSLNEQYF. In nucleotides, the CDR3 is TGTGCCAGCAGTTTAGTCTTCACTAGCGGGAGCCTCAACGAGCAGTACTTC.

The chain employs TRBV11-2 and TRBJ2-5; D unresolved. The CDR3 has 15 residues. V lost 4 bases and J lost 2, with 14 bases in between. Germline values: CDR1 SGHAT, CDR2 FQNNGV. CDR3 DNA: TGTGCCAGCAGCTCCTTGGCGGAAGTACAAGAGACCCAGTACTTC. Translation gives CASSSLAEVQETQYF.

This clonotype was recorded a few times. The rearrangement uses TRBV6-5 and TRBJ2-3; D is unclear. The CDR3 is made up of 15 amino acids. Trimming stripped 2 bases from V and 1 base from J, with 10 bases between. The germline V gene encodes CDR1 MNHEY and CDR2 SVGAGI. In DNA, the CDR3 is TGTGCCAGCAGTTACGCCCAGTCTGGCACAGATACGCAGTATTTT. Amino acids: CASSYAQSGTDTQYF.

The J gene is TRBJ2-2, the V gene TRBV28; the match to TRBD2 covers 14 bases. Germline V gene data show CDR1 as MDHEN and CDR2 as SYDVKM. This CDR3 contains 18 residues. After removal of 2 bases from V and 8 bases from J, the junction contained 10 bases not matched to a gene. Written as DNA, the CDR3 is TGTGCCAGCAGTTTACCAAAGGGACTAGCGGGGGTTGGGGGGGAGCTGTTTTTT. It encodes CASSLPKGLAGVGGELFF.

The chain carries TRBV24-1 and TRBJ2-5; D unclear. The V gene lost 7 bases and the J gene lost 10 bases, with 12 bases spanning the gap. The CDR3 contains 11 residues. The germline CDR1 and CDR2 sequences are KGHDR and SFDVKD. The CDR3 region has the DNA TGTGCCACCAGCCAAGACTGGGTCCAGTACTTC. This sequence encodes CATSQDWVQYF.